This T cell receptor (beta chain) originates from a study of shared clonotypes between healthy human individuals. Naive CD8 cells, CD45RO-negative and positively selected for CCR7, excluded terminally differentiated effector memory CD45RA+ cells. Libraries were prepared by immunoSEQ multiplex PCR; TCRdb keeps only in-frame clonotypes and omits some of them. The sample comprises about 700,000 clones, under 95% of which are singletons, and approximately 24% rests with the top ten. The CDR3 has 16 amino acids. CDR1 is SEHNR and CDR2 is FQNEAQ in the germline V gene (reference sequence). Trimming pared 4 bases from V and 2 bases from J, leaving 14 bases between.

The sample taken for sequencing was naive CD8+ T cells sorted from blood. The TCR originated in a man under 40 in good health. This chain uses TRBV7-9 with TRBJ2-2, with D unresolved. As DNA, the CDR3 is TGTGCCAGCAGCTCCGGCGAGGCCACTAACACCGGGGAGCTGTTTTTT. It translates to CASSSGEATNTGELFF.